This T cell receptor (beta chain) is drawn from a study of T cell responses to AZD1222 COVID-19 vaccine. This CDR3 is built from 15 residues. Germline V CDR1 and CDR2: SGHTA, FQGNSA. V was clipped by 1 base and J by 10 bases; unmatched bases: 6. The table came from immunoSEQ multiplex PCR; TCRdb's copy has only in-frame clones and leaves some out. The sample shows roughly 180,000 clones, over 80% of them seen only once. Source: peripheral blood, taken on day 0 of AZD1222 vaccination. This sequence originates from an adult in good health. This sequence joins TRBV7-2 and TRBJ1-6; the match to TRBD1 covers 8 bases. CDR3 bases: TGTGCCAGCAGCTTAGGGACAGGGCTGGGGTCACCCCTCCACTTT. Translating it yields CASSLGTGLGSPLHF.